These 29 T cell receptor beta chains were sequenced from one sample in a study of tumor and adjacent non-tumor tissue in lung cancer. This sample's RNA came from whole unsorted tissue. The normal lung tissue was taken more than 3 cm from the tumor edge. TCRbeta libraries were built with three rounds of nested PCR, modified from ARM-PCR. TCRdb re-called the multiplex PCR reads through MiXCR, storing one row per CDR3 protein. The sample lists approximately 100,000 distinct CDR3 sequences; 60% to 65% were seen once. Sequenced: distant non-tumor lung tissue. The receptors were sampled from a man aged 55 to 70 with non-small cell lung cancer.

The sample holds many counts of this clonotype. The V call is TRBV9, the J call TRBJ2-2; 7 bases fit TRBD2. This CDR3 comprises 15 residues. Germline loops: CDR1 SGDLS, CDR2 YYNGEE. V dropped 6 bases and J dropped 2; count of bases not matched to a gene: 7. The CDR3 DNA reads as TGTGCCAGCACCCCGGGACTAATAAACACCGGGGAGCTGTTTTTT. This codes for CASTPGLINTGELFF.

This clonotype was detected ten times or more. The chain carries TRBV6-2 or TRBV6-3 and TRBJ2-2; D uncertain. Germline V lookup: CDR1 MNHEY, CDR2 SVGEGT. The CDR3 has 12 amino acids. The V end was cut by 8 bases, the J end by 7 bases, with 11 bases between. The DNA of the CDR3 is TGTGCCAGCCGTAGATCAAACGGGGAGCTGTTTTTT. Translating gives CASRRSNGELFF.

As concerns this clonotype: Relative to the germline gene, one junction end is altered; a read error may explain this. The J gene is TRBJ1-3, the V gene TRBV6-1; 8 bases map to TRBD1. The germline CDR1 and CDR2 sequences are MNHNS and SASEGT. The CDR3 is 14 amino acids. CDR3 in amino acids: CVSRTGTGGNTIYF. The CDR3, as DNA: TGTGTCAGCAGAACAGGTACAGGGGGAAATACCATATATTTT.

This clonotype was observed a few times. Germline is not matched at one junction end, which may reflect a read error. V gene TRBV6-5 combines with J gene TRBJ1-2; possibly TRBD1 for D (6 bases). The CDR3 is 15 residues long. CDR1 and CDR2 from the germline V gene are MNHEY and SVGAGI. The CDR3, as DNA: TGTACCAGCAGTCCCTGGAGGGACATAAACTATGGCTACACCTTC. Its protein is CTSSPWRDINYGYTF.

V and J are TRBV3-2 and TRBJ2-1. TRBV3-2 is an annotated pseudogene. This CDR3 contains 15 residues. In DNA form, the CDR3 reads TGTGCCAGCAGGCAAGACGCCTCGGGGAAAAATGAGCAGTTCTTC. It codes for CASRQDASGKNEQFF.

The V call is TRBV12-3 or TRBV12-4, the J call TRBJ2-7; no firm D call. The CDR3 length is 13 residues. Trimming shortened V by 5 bases and J by 3 bases, and 11 bases separated the two germline ends. CDR3 in amino acids: CASSGNIVYEQYF. DNA for the CDR3: TGTGCCAGCAGTGGGAACATTGTCTACGAGCAGTACTTC.

With respect to this clonotype: This clone may be a read error of a much larger clone one base away. CDR3 protein: CASSQAVQGRTEAFF. The DNA for the CDR3 is TGTGCCAGCAGCCAGGCCGTACAGGGTCGCACTGAAGCTTTCTTT. The chain combines TRBV4-2 with TRBJ1-1, with TRBD1 as a possible D gene (6 bases). From germline, CDR1 is LGHNA and CDR2 YNFKEQ. The CDR3 has 15 amino acids. Trimming cost V 3 bases and J 4 bases, with 15 bases left between them.

This clonotype showed up many times. The chain joins TRBV20-1 to TRBJ2-1; 12 bases align to TRBD2. The ends lost 1 base at V and 5 bases at J; junction bases unmatched: 0. The CDR3 loop spans 14 amino acids. Germline V lookup: CDR1 DFQATT, CDR2 SNEGSKA (reference sequence). The CDR3 coding sequence is TGCAGTGCTAGAGGGACTAGCGGGAACAATGAGCAGTTCTTC. Protein product: CSARGTSGNNEQFF.

In the case of this clonotype: This may be a read error: a much more frequent sequence differs by one nucleotide. The rearrangement uses TRBV7-9 and TRBJ2-3; D may correspond to TRBD1 or TRBD2 (5 bases each). Trimming left V 1 base short and J 10 bases short, with 18 bases between. Germline V lookup: CDR1 SEHNR, CDR2 FQNEAQ (reference sequence). This CDR3 region has 15 residues. CDR3 sequence: CASSLVTGTQMAQYF. The CDR3 coding sequence is TGTGCCAGCAGCTTAGTCACCGGGACCCAGATGGCGCAGTATTTT.

This clonotype was seen once. The CDR3 does not end in the conserved phenylalanine or tryptophan, so this is likely a read error. This rearrangement joins TRBV29-1 to TRBJ2-5; 8 bases align to TRBD1. V dropped 6 bases and J dropped 4; count of bases not matched to a gene: 7. This CDR3 comprises 13 residues. The germline gives CDR1 SQVTM, CDR2 ANQGSEA. In DNA, the CDR3 is TGCAGCGTAGCAACAGGGGGAAGAGAGACCCAGTACTCC. It translates to CSVATGGRETQYS.

Regarding this clonotype: Here the CDR3 omits its conserved ending phenylalanine or tryptophan, so a read error is the likely source. The J gene is TRBJ2-1, the V gene TRBV29-1; 11 bases are a match to TRBD1. J gave up 5 bases and V 8 bases, and 5 bases lay outside the gene matches. Germline CDR1 is SQVTM and CDR2 is ANQGSEA. The CDR3 is made up of 13 amino acids. CDR3 sequence reads: CSLRDRGNNEQFI. The CDR3 region has the DNA TGCAGCCTCCGGGACAGGGGGAACAATGAGCAGTTCATC.

About this clonotype itself: A much larger clone differs by one base, so this may be a read error. The chain is built from TRBV13 and TRBJ1-5, with D tentatively TRBD1 (6 bases). CDR3 size: 13 residues. The germline V gene encodes CDR1 PRHDT and CDR2 FYEKMQ (reference sequence). The CDR3 DNA sequence: TGTGCCAGCAGTCAAGGGGGGAACCAGCCCAAGCATTTT. This gives the protein CASSQGGNQPKHF.

V usage is TRBV12-3 or TRBV12-4 and J usage is TRBJ2-1; D is ambiguous. V shed 5 bases and J shed 9 bases, with 17 bases lying between them. The CDR3 is 14 residues long. The CDR3 region has the DNA TGTGCCAGCAGTCCTCTGTACAGCCTAATTGAGCAGTTCTTC. This codes for CASSPLYSLIEQFF.

As regards this clonotype: One end of the junction fails to match germline, which may point to a read error. The chain employs TRBV20-1 and TRBJ2-7, with 8 bases matching TRBD1. There are 12 residues in the CDR3. From germline, CDR1 is DFQATT and CDR2 SNEGSKA (reference sequence). The CDR3 DNA reads TGCAGTGCTAGAGAAGACAGGGGCGATCAGTACTTT. Its protein product is CSAREDRGDQYF.

In regard to this clonotype: Its ends do not fully match the called genes, so a read error is possible. The rearrangement uses TRBV20-1 and TRBJ1-2; no definite D call. The CDR3 loop spans 16 amino acids. The germline V gene has CDR1 DFQATT and CDR2 SNEGSKA (reference sequence). CDR3 amino acids: CSARERTARTNYGHTF. The CDR3 bases are TGCAGCGCTAGAGAACGAACAGCCCGTACTAACTATGGCCACACCTTC.

Details on this clonotype: This sequence may be a read error, since a much larger clone differs from it by one base. The V and J genes are TRBV5-5 and TRBJ1-1; 8 positions match TRBD1. CDR3 length: 15 amino acids. CDR1 and CDR2 (germline): SGHKS, YYEKEE (reference sequence). Here the CDR3 reads CTSSLPTGVPTEAFF. The CDR3 DNA reads TGTACCAGCAGCTTACCGACAGGGGTGCCCACTGAAGCTTTCTTT.

On this clonotype: A much larger clone differs by one base, so this may be a read error. This chain joins TRBV5-1 and TRBJ2-1, with TRBD2 matching 8 bases. CDR1 SGHRS and CDR2 YFSETQ come from the germline V gene. This CDR3 spans 15 amino acids. The CDR3 nucleotides read TGCGCCAGCAGCCTCGGGGGGGCTGTCTACAATGTGCAGTTCTTC. Its translation: CASSLGGAVYNVQFF.

About this clonotype itself: This may be a read error: a much more frequent sequence differs by one nucleotide. V gene TRBV28 combines with J gene TRBJ2-7; tentatively, D is TRBD2 (6 bases). The CDR3 totals 14 residues. The V gene's germline CDR1 is MDHEN and CDR2 SYDVKM. CDR3 protein: CDSKGAAGPYEQYF. CDR3 nucleotides: TGTGACAGCAAAGGGGCAGCGGGTCCCTACGAGCAGTACTTC.

Comments on this clonotype: This clone may be a read error of a much larger clone one base away. The chain combines TRBV7-9 with TRBJ2-5, with 9 bases that match TRBD1. The CDR3 consists of 16 residues. V dropped 1 base and J dropped 6; count of bases not matched to a gene: 9. Germline CDR1 SEHNR, CDR2 FQNEAQ (reference sequence). CDR3 sequence: CASSLVRGQGGQTQYF. The DNA for the CDR3 is TGTGCCAGCAGCTTAGTGAGGGGACAGGGAGGACAGACCCAGTACTTC.

There are many counts of this clonotype. The J gene is TRBJ2-4, the V gene TRBV12-3 or TRBV12-4; D is undetermined. The CDR3 runs 16 residues. Trimming cost V 5 bases and J 0 bases, with 14 bases left between them. The CDR3 region has the DNA TGTGCCAGCAGTATGGGTCTTGGGGTAGCCAAAAACATTCAGTACTTC. Protein sequence: CASSMGLGVAKNIQYF.

As regards this clonotype: An end of the junction differs from the germline gene, which may be a read error. This chain joins TRBV11-1 and TRBJ2-5; 12 bases map to TRBD2. The CDR3 extends over 17 amino acids. Germline V gene lookup returns CDR1 SGHAT and CDR2 FQDESV (reference sequence). CDR3 coding DNA: TGTGCCAGCAGCACCAGGACTAGCGGGACCCTCCAAGGGACCCAATACTTC. Encoded protein: CASSTRTSGTLQGTQYF.

This clonotype was counted between two and nine times. It may be a read error: a sequence one base away is much more abundant. This chain connects TRBV12-5 to TRBJ2-1; 8 nucleotides agree with TRBD1. The CDR3 has 15 amino acids. Germline CDR1 reads LGHNT; CDR2 reads FRNRAP. In DNA form, the CDR3 reads TGTGCTAGTGGTTTGGGGACAGGGTGGGACAATGAGCAGTCCTTC. Translated: CASGLGTGWDNEQSF.

Note on this clonotype: Since the CDR3 does not end with the conserved phenylalanine or tryptophan, this likely comes from a read error. The chain uses TRBV29-1 and TRBJ2-2; D might be TRBD1 (6 bases). The CDR3 is 11 residues long. Looked up from germline, CDR1 is SQVTM and CDR2 is ANQGSEA. The V gene lost 5 bases and the J gene lost 10 bases, with 11 bases spanning the gap. CDR3 loop: CSVIRGLELFS. CDR3 in DNA: TGCAGCGTTATCAGGGGCCTGGAGCTGTTTTCT.

To note about this clonotype: This may be a read error: a much more frequent sequence differs by one nucleotide. The chain couples TRBV12-3 or TRBV12-4 to TRBJ2-7; tentative D call: TRBD1 (5 bases). V was shortened by 6 bases and J by 4 bases, with 13 bases between the two germline ends. This CDR3 spans 13 amino acids. DNA of the CDR3: TGTGCCAGCAGCCTCGAGACAGTGTACGAGCAGTACTTC. This encodes CASSLETVYEQYF.

This clonotype showed up many times. The chain couples TRBV6-5 to TRBJ1-5; D perhaps matches TRBD1 (6 bases). Germline V gene data show CDR1 as MNHEY and CDR2 as SVGAGI. Trimming removed 2 bases at V and 0 bases at J, with 11 bases between. The CDR3 is made up of 16 amino acids. CDR3 amino acids: CASSYRRGDSNQPQHF. The DNA of the CDR3 is TGTGCCAGCAGTTACCGAAGGGGGGATAGCAATCAGCCCCAGCATTTT.

Of note for this clonotype: A single base separates this from a much larger clone, so it may be a read error. The V gene is TRBV7-9, the J gene TRBJ1-5; 7 bases match TRBD1. Germline V gene lookup returns CDR1 SEHNR and CDR2 FQNEAQ (reference sequence). The CDR3 length is 13 residues. Written as DNA, the CDR3 is TGTGCCAGCAGTCCTGGACAGGATCAGCGCCAGCATTTT. Translating it yields CASSPGQDQRQHF.

This clonotype was observed at least ten times. The chain uses TRBV11-2 and TRBJ2-3; D gene uncertain. The CDR3 covers 14 residues. The V gene lost 3 bases and the J gene lost 6 bases, with 13 bases spanning the gap. Germline CDR1 is SGHAT and CDR2 is FQNNGV. In DNA, the CDR3 is TGTGCCAGCAGCTTCGATGGATCGGAGGATACGCAGTATTTT. Encoded protein: CASSFDGSEDTQYF.

V usage is TRBV28 and J usage is TRBJ2-2, with 7 bases fitting TRBD1. There are 13 residues in the CDR3. Germline V gene sequence: CDR1 MDHEN, CDR2 SYDVKM. V gave up 11 bases and J gave up 6 bases; unmatched junction bases: 9. The CDR3 nucleotides read TGTGCCGGCATCCAGACAGGGTCCGGGGAGCTGTTTTTT. It encodes CAGIQTGSGELFF.

The rearrangement joins TRBV5-8 to TRBJ2-5; D is unclear. Germline assignment: CDR1 SGHTS and CDR2 YDEGEE. The CDR3 is 12 amino acids. V dropped 5 bases and J dropped 1 base, with 6 bases sitting between them. CDR3 in amino acids: CASRGTQETQYF. The CDR3 DNA follows: TGTGCCAGCAGGGGCACCCAAGAGACCCAGTACTTC.